The clone carrying this T cell receptor beta chain was counted once. The sample originates from a study of T cell changes during pregnancy in multiple sclerosis. TCRdb's table, derived via immunoSEQ multiplex PCR, lists solely in-frame clones and lacks some. The data show roughly 100,000 clones, roughly 91% seen once. Trimming took 1 base from V and 9 from J, leaving 16 bases between them. The CDR3 sequence is 14 residues long. Germline values: CDR1 LGHNA, CDR2 YNFKEQ. Sequences were derived from peripheral blood, sampled after pregnancy. This TCR came from a female donor in good health, enrolled as a control in a pregnancy study. The chain has TRBV4-2 and TRBJ2-7; TRBD2 might be the D (7 bases). The CDR3 region is CASSQAEGGLAQYF. CDR3 sequence (DNA): TGTGCCAGCAGCCAAGCCGAGGGGGGGCTTGCGCAGTACTTC.